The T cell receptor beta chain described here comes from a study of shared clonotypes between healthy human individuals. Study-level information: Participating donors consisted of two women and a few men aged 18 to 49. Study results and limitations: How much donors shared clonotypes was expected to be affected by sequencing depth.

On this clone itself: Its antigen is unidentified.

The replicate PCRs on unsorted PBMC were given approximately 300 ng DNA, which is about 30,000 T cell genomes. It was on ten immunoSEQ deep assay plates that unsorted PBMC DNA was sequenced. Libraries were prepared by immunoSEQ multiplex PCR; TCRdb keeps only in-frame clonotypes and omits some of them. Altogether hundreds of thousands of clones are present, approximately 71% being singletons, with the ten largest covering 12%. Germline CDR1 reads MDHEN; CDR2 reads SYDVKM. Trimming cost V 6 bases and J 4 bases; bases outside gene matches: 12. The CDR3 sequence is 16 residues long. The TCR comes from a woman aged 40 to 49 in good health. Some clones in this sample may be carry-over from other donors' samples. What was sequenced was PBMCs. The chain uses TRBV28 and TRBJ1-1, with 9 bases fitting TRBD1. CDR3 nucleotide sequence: TGTGCCAGCAGCTCTCCGGGACAGGGATTTAGCACTGAAGCTTTCTTT. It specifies CASSSPGQGFSTEAFF.